This is a list of T cell receptor beta chains from one sample in a study of shared clonotypes between healthy human individuals. TCRdb's copy holds only in-frame clones and misses some; the assay was immunoSEQ multiplex PCR. Of roughly 2.1 million clones detected, about 93% appear once; the ten largest clones hold around 1.7%. Specimen: naive CD8+ T cells from PBMCs. The receptors originated from a man younger than 35 in good health. Some clones in this sample may be carry-over from other donors' samples. Each CDR3 is given with its conserved first and last residue. The D gene is left open where the match is weak. Clone size is not always given. Where it is, it says once, few, many or a class for expanded clones.

size: NA
J: TRBJ1-1
V: TRBV7-9
D: TRBD1
DNA: TGTGCCAGCAGCTGGACAGGGGGCTTTGACACTGAAGCTTTCTTT
CDR3: CASSWTGGFDTEAFF

size: NA
J: TRBJ2-5
V: TRBV19
D: TRBD1
DNA: TGTGCCAGTTCTTCTGACAGGGGGGGGACCCAGTACTTC
CDR3: CASSSDRGGTQYF

size: NA
J: TRBJ2-7
V: TRBV15
D: TRBD1
DNA: TGTGCCACCAGCACAAAACCGGGACAGGGGCCCTACGAGCAGTACTTC
CDR3: CATSTKPGQGPYEQYF

size: NA
J: TRBJ1-5
V: TRBV28
D: TRBD1
DNA: TGTGCCAGCAGTTACTCGACAGGGACAAATCAGCCCCAGCATTTT
CDR3: CASSYSTGTNQPQHF

size: NA
J: TRBJ1-1
V: TRBV11-2
D: NA
DNA: TGTGCCAGCAGCCACGGGATGGGTTTGAACACTGAAGCTTTCTTT
CDR3: CASSHGMGLNTEAFF

size: NA
J: TRBJ2-7
V: TRBV19
D: TRBD1
DNA: TGTGCCAGTAGTCTAGGGCCCGGGACAGGGGACTACGAGCAGTACTTC
CDR3: CASSLGPGTGDYEQYF

size: NA
J: TRBJ2-1
V: TRBV6-5
D: TRBD2
DNA: TGTGCCAGCAGTTACTCAAGCGGGATGGTATCAAATGAGCAGTTCTTC
CDR3: CASSYSSGMVSNEQFF

size: NA
J: TRBJ1-5
V: TRBV2
D: NA
DNA: TGTGCCAGCAGTGGGGCCGTACGAGGAGACAATCAGCCCCAGCATTTT
CDR3: CASSGAVRGDNQPQHF

size: NA
J: TRBJ2-7
V: TRBV9
D: TRBD1
DNA: TGTGCCAGCAGCTTCTCGACAGGGGGCCCCTACGAGCAGTACTTC
CDR3: CASSFSTGGPYEQYF

size: NA
J: TRBJ1-2
V: TRBV27
D: NA
DNA: TGTGCCAGCAGTTTAACCGGGACACAACTATATGGCTACACCTTC
CDR3: CASSLTGTQLYGYTF

size: NA
J: TRBJ2-1
V: TRBV5-6
D: TRBD2
DNA: TGTGCCAGCAGGACGACTAGCGGGAACTACAATGAGCAGTTCTTC
CDR3: CASRTTSGNYNEQFF

size: NA
J: TRBJ2-1
V: TRBV18
D: TRBD2
DNA: TGTGCCAGCTCACCCTTAGCGGGTGCTGACGATGAGCAGTTCTTC
CDR3: CASSPLAGADDEQFF

size: NA
J: TRBJ1-1
V: TRBV29-1
D: NA
DNA: TGCAGCGTTGTAGAGGGAGGGTTTATCTCTGAAGCTTTCTTT
CDR3: CSVVEGGFISEAFF

size: NA
J: TRBJ2-1
V: TRBV7-9
D: NA
DNA: TGTGCCAGCAGCATAGGGGTGAATGAGCAGTTCTTC
CDR3: CASSIGVNEQFF

size: NA
J: TRBJ1-4
V: TRBV6-5
D: NA
DNA: TGTGCCAGCAGCAAACGAGACAGCTTTAATGAAAAACTGTTTTTT
CDR3: CASSKRDSFNEKLFF

size: once
J: TRBJ2-5
V: TRBV7-9
D: TRBD1
DNA: TGTGCCAGCAGCCAAACCAGGGGGCCGGAGACCCAGTACTTC
CDR3: CASSQTRGPETQYF

size: NA
J: TRBJ2-3
V: TRBV6-5
D: NA
DNA: TGTGCCAGCAGCTGGGCCCCCTCTAGCACAGATACGCAGTATTTT
CDR3: CASSWAPSSTDTQYF

size: NA
J: TRBJ2-7
V: TRBV9
D: TRBD1
DNA: TGTGCCAGCAGCGCTAGGGACAGGGACGAGCAGTACTTC
CDR3: CASSARDRDEQYF

size: few
J: TRBJ1-1
V: TRBV7-9
D: TRBD1
DNA: TGTGCCAGCAGCTTGGGGACAGGGGGAATCCCTGAAGCTTTCTTT
CDR3: CASSLGTGGIPEAFF

size: NA
J: TRBJ1-5
V: TRBV5-5
D: NA
DNA: TGTGCCAGCAGCTTGGAGTCAGGAGTAAATCAGCCCCAGCATTTT
CDR3: CASSLESGVNQPQHF

size: NA
J: TRBJ1-5
V: TRBV9
D: NA
DNA: TGTGCCAGCAGTCAAGGAGGGGGACCCCAGCATTTT
CDR3: CASSQGGGPQHF

size: NA
J: TRBJ2-5
V: TRBV28
D: NA
DNA: TGTGCCAGCAGCCCGGTGCCGTCTCATCACCAAGAGACCCAGTACTTC
CDR3: CASSPVPSHHQETQYF

size: NA
J: TRBJ1-5
V: TRBV7-8
D: NA
DNA: TGTGCCAGCAGCCCAAGCCCGACTCAGCCCCAGCATTTT
CDR3: CASSPSPTQPQHF

size: NA
J: TRBJ2-5
V: TRBV30
D: NA
DNA: TGTGCCTGGACAGACGCGATCTCGGTGACCCAGTACTTC
CDR3: CAWTDAISVTQYF

size: NA
J: TRBJ2-1
V: TRBV10-3
D: TRBD2
DNA: TGTGCCATCAGTGGGATGGGTTTAGCGGGAGACGATGAGCAGTTCTTC
CDR3: CAISGMGLAGDDEQFF

size: NA
J: TRBJ2-3
V: TRBV18
D: TRBD1
DNA: TGTGCCAGCTCAGAGGACAGGGGGCGGACAGATACGCAGTATTTT
CDR3: CASSEDRGRTDTQYF

size: NA
J: TRBJ1-5
V: TRBV7-8
D: NA
DNA: TGTGCCAGCAGCCCGTGGACTATTGGGGCCAATCAGCCCCAGCATTTT
CDR3: CASSPWTIGANQPQHF

size: NA
J: TRBJ2-3
V: TRBV9
D: NA
DNA: TGTGCCAGCAGCGTATCGGGGGGCGAATTCTTAGATACGCAGTATTTT
CDR3: CASSVSGGEFLDTQYF

size: NA
J: TRBJ1-1
V: TRBV5-1
D: TRBD1
DNA: TGCGCCAGCAGGGACAGGGGGCCGGCCACTGAAGCTTTCTTT
CDR3: CASRDRGPATEAFF

size: NA
J: TRBJ2-2
V: TRBV9
D: NA
DNA: TGTGCCAGCAGCGTGGGCAGTATCGGGGAGCTGTTTTTT
CDR3: CASSVGSIGELFF

size: NA
J: TRBJ2-7
V: TRBV2
D: NA
DNA: TGTGCCAGCGCACCGGAGGGGCAGGGTCCTTACGAGCAGTACTTC
CDR3: CASAPEGQGPYEQYF

size: once
J: TRBJ2-7
V: TRBV18
D: NA
DNA: TGTGCCAGCTCGAGCCCCGTCAGTTACGAGCAGTACTTC
CDR3: CASSSPVSYEQYF

size: once
J: TRBJ2-3
V: TRBV5-6
D: NA
DNA: TGTGCCAGCAGCTTTGGGGGCATGGATACGCAGTATTTT
CDR3: CASSFGGMDTQYF

size: once
J: TRBJ2-7
V: TRBV4-1
D: NA
DNA: TGCGCCAGCAGCCAAGTCTTAGTTTCGTCCTCGACAGCCTACGAGCAGTACTTC
CDR3: CASSQVLVSSSTAYEQYF

size: NA
J: TRBJ1-4
V: TRBV19
D: NA
DNA: TGTGCCAGTAGTATTTTCCGGGGCCCTAATGAAAAACTGTTTTTT
CDR3: CASSIFRGPNEKLFF

size: NA
J: TRBJ2-7
V: TRBV29-1
D: TRBD1
DNA: TGCAGCGTCGAGCCCGGGACAGGGTCCTACGAGCAGTACTTC
CDR3: CSVEPGTGSYEQYF

size: NA
J: TRBJ2-7
V: TRBV19
D: NA
DNA: TGTGCCAGTAAGGGCCTCTACGAGCAGTACTTC
CDR3: CASKGLYEQYF

size: NA
J: TRBJ2-7
V: TRBV7-9
D: NA
DNA: TGTGCCAGCAGCTTAGGTTCGGACGCCGACTACGAGCAGTACTTC
CDR3: CASSLGSDADYEQYF

size: NA
J: TRBJ2-1
V: TRBV11-2
D: TRBD2
DNA: TGTGCCAGCAGCCCACCCAGAAGCGGGAGGAACAACAATGAGCAGTTCTTC
CDR3: CASSPPRSGRNNNEQFF

size: NA
J: TRBJ2-7
V: TRBV7-9
D: NA
DNA: TGTGCCAGCAGCATAGGGGGGAATTGGAACGAGCAGTACTTC
CDR3: CASSIGGNWNEQYF

size: NA
J: TRBJ2-7
V: TRBV27
D: TRBD2
DNA: TGTGCCAGCAGCCTTAGCGGGAGGGCACCCTACGAGCAGTACTTC
CDR3: CASSLSGRAPYEQYF

size: NA
J: TRBJ1-1
V: TRBV28
D: NA
DNA: TGTGCCAGCAGTTTTAGGGGCGTTGTCTCTACTGAAGCTTTCTTT
CDR3: CASSFRGVVSTEAFF

size: NA
J: TRBJ1-3
V: TRBV5-1
D: NA
DNA: TGCGCCAGCAGCTTATCCAGCGGGAACACCATATATTTT
CDR3: CASSLSSGNTIYF

size: NA
J: TRBJ1-4
V: TRBV7-9
D: NA
DNA: TGTGCCAGCAGATGGGGGGTGGATGAAAAACTGTTTTTT
CDR3: CASRWGVDEKLFF

size: once
J: TRBJ2-7
V: TRBV27
D: TRBD2
DNA: TGTGCCAGCAGTCGCCCGACTAGCGGGAGCTCCTACGAGCAGTACTTC
CDR3: CASSRPTSGSSYEQYF

size: NA
J: TRBJ2-2
V: TRBV28
D: TRBD2
DNA: TGTGCCAGCAGCCATCGACTAGCGAGCACCACCGGGGAGCTGTTTTTT
CDR3: CASSHRLASTTGELFF

size: NA
J: TRBJ2-7
V: TRBV10-3
D: NA
DNA: TGTGCCATCAGTGAGTCTGGAGGAGTCTACGAGCAGTACTTC
CDR3: CAISESGGVYEQYF

size: NA
J: TRBJ2-1
V: TRBV30
D: TRBD2
DNA: TGTGCCTGGAGGCGAGGACTAGTCAATGAGCAGTTCTTC
CDR3: CAWRRGLVNEQFF

size: NA
J: TRBJ2-7
V: TRBV10-2
D: NA
DNA: TGCGCCAGCAGTGAGTCTCCAGAGGGTGAGGTCGTCGGGCAGTACTTC
CDR3: CASSESPEGEVVGQYF

size: NA
J: TRBJ2-4
V: TRBV19
D: NA
DNA: TGTGCCAGTAGTATAGACACCTCCGGACAGTTCCAAGACATTCAGTACTTC
CDR3: CASSIDTSGQFQDIQYF

size: NA
J: TRBJ2-1
V: TRBV7-6
D: TRBD2
DNA: TGTGCCAGCAGCTTACCTAGCGGAGGCTACAATGAGCAGTTCTTC
CDR3: CASSLPSGGYNEQFF

size: once
J: TRBJ2-4
V: TRBV7-2
D: TRBD1
DNA: TGTGCCAGCAGCAAAAGCCGGGACAGGGGTGACATTCAGTACTTC
CDR3: CASSKSRDRGDIQYF

size: NA
J: TRBJ2-5
V: TRBV28
D: NA
DNA: TGTGCCAGCAGGAGGCCCGTGTTGAGGCAAGAGACCCAGTACTTC
CDR3: CASRRPVLRQETQYF

size: NA
J: TRBJ1-5
V: TRBV28
D: NA
DNA: TGTGCCAGCAGTATATGGACAGGCAATCAGCCCCAGCATTTT
CDR3: CASSIWTGNQPQHF

size: NA
J: TRBJ1-3
V: TRBV4-3
D: NA
DNA: TGCGCCAGCAGCCAAGTCGGGGAGTCTGGAAACACCATATATTTT
CDR3: CASSQVGESGNTIYF

size: NA
J: TRBJ2-3
V: TRBV9
D: NA
DNA: TGTGCCAGCAGCGTAGGCAGGGGAAGAAACACAGATACGCAGTATTTT
CDR3: CASSVGRGRNTDTQYF

size: NA
J: TRBJ1-5
V: TRBV10-3
D: TRBD1
DNA: TGTGCCAGCGGGACAGGGGATCAGCCCCAGCATTTT
CDR3: CASGTGDQPQHF